These T cell receptor beta chains were read from a single sample in a study of CD8 T cells in ankylosing spondylitis. TCRdb reprocessed the 5' RACE reads via MiXCR and lists one record per CDR3 protein. The sample lists just under 350,000 distinct CDR3 sequences, 14% to 15% occurring once. Sequenced sample: blood, either unsorted or a sorted T cell fraction (not recorded which). Every receptor here comes from a male donor with ankylosing spondylitis or in good health (not recorded which). Each CDR3 is given with its conserved first and last residue. The D gene is left open where the match is weak. Only some rows state a clone size, as once, few, many or a class for expanded clones.

D gene	V gene	J gene	clone size	CDR3 DNA	CDR3 protein
TRBD2	TRBV10-1	TRBJ2-3	few	TGCGCCAGCAGTGCCGGGACTAGCGACACAGATACGCAGTATTTT	CASSAGTSDTDTQYF
.	TRBV20-1	TRBJ2-3	few	TGCAGTGCCAGACCAGCTAGCACCGGGACAAAGGGCACAGATACGCAGTATTTT	CSARPASTGTKGTDTQYF
.	TRBV5-1	TRBJ2-2	.	TGCGCCAGCAGCTTTTTTGGACAGAACACCGGGGAGCTGTTTTTT	CASSFFGQNTGELFF
.	TRBV21-1	TRBJ1-6	few	TGTGCCAGCAGCACACAGGGTTTATACCCACTATCCTATAATTCACCCCTCCACTTT	CASSTQGLYPLSYNSPLHF
.	TRBV12-3/TRBV12-4	TRBJ2-3	many	TGTGCCAGCAATACACCCGTGGAAGGCACAGATACGCAGTATTTT	CASNTPVEGTDTQYF
.	TRBV5-6	TRBJ2-7	few	TGTGCCAGCAGCTTTCGAGTCGGGCGGACCTACGAGCAGTACTTC	CASSFRVGRTYEQYF
.	TRBV27	TRBJ2-2	.	TGTGCCAGCAGTGGATATAGCGGGGAGCTGTTTTTT	CASSGYSGELFF
.	TRBV9	TRBJ1-5	few	TGTGCCAGCAGCGGCGGGTTCCGCAATCAGCCCCAGCATTTT	CASSGGFRNQPQHF
TRBD2	TRBV5-1	TRBJ2-2	many	TGCGCCAGCCGGGACCGGGAGGGGAACACCGGGGAGCTGTTTTTT	CASRDREGNTGELFF
.	TRBV5-1	TRBJ2-1	.	TGCGCCAGCACATCGACAGCCCTCTCCTACAATGAGCAGTTCTTC	CASTSTALSYNEQFF
TRBD2	TRBV5-1	TRBJ2-1	.	TGCGCCAGCAGCTCGCTGACTAGCGGGAGGATTGGGTCCTACAATGAGCAGTTCTTC	CASSSLTSGRIGSYNEQFF
TRBD2	TRBV20-1	TRBJ2-1	.	TGCAGCGGACTAGGCCCGGAGGGTGATGAGCAGTTCTTC	CSGLGPEGDEQFF
.	TRBV3-1	TRBJ2-4	.	TGTGCCAGCAGCCAAGATCCGGGAGATGACATTCAGTACTTC	CASSQDPGDDIQYF
.	TRBV18	TRBJ2-3	few	TGTGCCAGCTCTTCGCTAGAGGGCACAGATACGCAGTATTTT	CASSSLEGTDTQYF
.	TRBV5-1	TRBJ1-1	many	TGCGCCAGCAGCTTAAGACCCACAGGAGGGAACACTGAAGCTTTCTTT	CASSLRPTGGNTEAFF
TRBD2	TRBV9	TRBJ2-7	few	TGTGCCAGCAGCGTTGGCGGGAGGGACACCTACGAGCAGTACTTC	CASSVGGRDTYEQYF
TRBD1	TRBV6-1	TRBJ1-2	.	TGTGCCAGCAATCCGGGACAGGGGAACTATGGCTACACCTTC	CASNPGQGNYGYTF
.	TRBV30	TRBJ1-2	few	TGTGCCTGGAGTGGAGGCAACAGGGCTAACTATGGCTACACCTTC	CAWSGGNRANYGYTF
TRBD2	TRBV4-2	TRBJ2-5	.	TGTGCCAGCAGCCAAGACTCCGGACTAGCGGGGTACCAAGAGACCCAGTACTTC	CASSQDSGLAGYQETQYF
.	TRBV27	TRBJ1-5	few	TGTGCCAGCAGTCCCATAAGCGGCAATCAGCCCCAGCATTTT	CASSPISGNQPQHF
.	TRBV5-1	TRBJ2-3	few	TGCGCCAGCAGCTTTTCAATTAGCGTGGGATCTAGCACAGATACGCAGTATTTT	CASSFSISVGSSTDTQYF
TRBD1	TRBV5-6	TRBJ2-1	.	TGTGCCAGCAGCTCAGTGGGGACAGGGGCCTACAATGAGCAGTTCTTC	CASSSVGTGAYNEQFF